Listed here is a single T cell receptor beta chain. In the original processing: Nucleated cell number was recorded as an estimate derived from reference gene primer amplification. Clones were sequenced by immunoSEQ multiplex PCR, and TCRdb holds only the in-frame ones, with some missing. The V and J calls and clone size come from that table; D and trimming were worked out from the DNA. The sample lists some 180,000 clones, more than 75% occurring once. This CDR3 has 15 amino acids. V dropped 3 bases and J dropped 2 bases, with 13 bases sitting between them. Germline V gives CDR1 SGHAT, CDR2 FQNNGV. In Seattle, patients joined the study during active infection and were tracked longitudinally. These data originate in a study of blood T cell repertoires in COVID-19. For the study at large: Whether acute or convalescent, the COVID-19 samples came from the United States, Italy and Spain.

The sequenced material came from peripheral blood. This chain uses TRBV11-2 with TRBJ1-1; possibly TRBD1 for D (6 bases). The sequence was obtained from a woman aged 40 to 50 with COVID-19, enrolled during active disease. CDR3 sequence (DNA): TGTGCCAGCAGCTTGGGGGCAGCGGGAAACACTGAAGCTTTCTTT. Its protein is CASSLGAAGNTEAFF.